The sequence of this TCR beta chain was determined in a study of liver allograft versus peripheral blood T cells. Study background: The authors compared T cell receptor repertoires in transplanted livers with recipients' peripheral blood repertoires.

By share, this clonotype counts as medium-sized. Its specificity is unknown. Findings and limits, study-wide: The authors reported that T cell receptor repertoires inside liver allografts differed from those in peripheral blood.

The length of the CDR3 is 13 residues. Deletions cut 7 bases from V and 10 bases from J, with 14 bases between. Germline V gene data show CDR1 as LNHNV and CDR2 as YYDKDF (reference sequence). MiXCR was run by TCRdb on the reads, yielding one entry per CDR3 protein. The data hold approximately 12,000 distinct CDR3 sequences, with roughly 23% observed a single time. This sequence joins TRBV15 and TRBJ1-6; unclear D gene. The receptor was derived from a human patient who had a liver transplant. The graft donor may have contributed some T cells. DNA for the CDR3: TGTGCCACCACCCCCAGCCCCCGCTCACCCCTCCACTTT. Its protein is CATTPSPRSPLHF. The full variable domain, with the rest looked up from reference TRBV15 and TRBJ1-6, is DAMVIQNPRYQVTQFGKPVTLSCSQTLNHNVMYWYQQKSSQAPKLLFHYYDKDFNNEADTPDNFQSRRPNTSFCFLDIRSPGLGDTAMYLCATTPSPRSPLHFGNGTRLTVT.